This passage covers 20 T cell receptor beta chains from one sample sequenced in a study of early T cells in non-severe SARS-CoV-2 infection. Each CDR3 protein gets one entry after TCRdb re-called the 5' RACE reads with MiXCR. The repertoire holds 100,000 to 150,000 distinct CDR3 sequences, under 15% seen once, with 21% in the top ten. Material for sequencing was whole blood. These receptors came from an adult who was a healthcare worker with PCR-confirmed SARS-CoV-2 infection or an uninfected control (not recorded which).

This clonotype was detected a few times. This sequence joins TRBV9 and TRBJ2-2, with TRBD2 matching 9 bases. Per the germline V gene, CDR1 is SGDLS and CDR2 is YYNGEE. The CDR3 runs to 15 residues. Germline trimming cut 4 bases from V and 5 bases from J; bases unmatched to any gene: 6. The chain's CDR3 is CASSLSGGLTGELFF. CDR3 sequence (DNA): TGTGCCAGCAGCTTGAGCGGGGGGCTAACCGGGGAGCTGTTTTTT.

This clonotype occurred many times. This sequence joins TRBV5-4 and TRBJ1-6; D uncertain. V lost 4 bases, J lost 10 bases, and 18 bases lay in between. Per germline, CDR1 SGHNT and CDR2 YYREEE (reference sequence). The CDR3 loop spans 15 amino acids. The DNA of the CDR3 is TGTGCCAGCAGCCCGGACGGTCGTATGGGGTCACCCCTCCACTTT. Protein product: CASSPDGRMGSPLHF. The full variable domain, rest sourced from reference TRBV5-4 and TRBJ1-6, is ETGVTQSPTHLIKTRGQQVTLRCSSQSGHNTVSWYQQALGQGPQFIFQYYREEENGRGNFPPRFSGLQFPNYSSELNVNALELDDSALYLCASSPDGRMGSPLHFGNGTRLTVT.

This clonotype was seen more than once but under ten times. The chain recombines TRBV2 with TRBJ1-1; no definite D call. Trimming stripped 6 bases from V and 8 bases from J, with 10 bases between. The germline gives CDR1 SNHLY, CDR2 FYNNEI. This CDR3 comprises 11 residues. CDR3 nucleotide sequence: TGTGCCAGCAGGAGTGACGGGGAAGCTTTCTTT. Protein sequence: CASRSDGEAFF.

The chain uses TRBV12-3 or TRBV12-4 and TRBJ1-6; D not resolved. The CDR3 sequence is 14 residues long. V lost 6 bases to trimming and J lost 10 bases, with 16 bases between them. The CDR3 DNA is TGTGCCAGCAGCCCTACAGCACGCGTGTCACCCCTCCACTTT. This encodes CASSPTARVSPLHF.

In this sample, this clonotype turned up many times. This CDR3 is CASGSGLYAEAFF. CDR3 sequence (DNA): TGTGCTAGTGGCTCAGGGTTGTATGCTGAAGCTTTCTTT. This rearrangement joins TRBV12-5 to TRBJ1-1; weak D call: TRBD1 (5 bases). Germline V gene sequence: CDR1 LGHNT, CDR2 FRNRAP. This CDR3 spans 13 amino acids. V was clipped by 6 bases and J by 6 bases, with 14 bases between them.

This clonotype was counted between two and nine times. CDR3 nucleotide sequence: TGCAGCGTTGATGGGGGGACACCATACAATGAGCAGTTCTTC. This codes for CSVDGGTPYNEQFF. The chain has TRBV29-1 and TRBJ2-1; possibly TRBD1 or TRBD2 for D (6 bases each). Trimming took 3 bases from V and 4 from J, leaving 13 bases between them. Germline lookup yields CDR1 SQVTM and CDR2 ANQGSEA. There are 14 residues in the CDR3.

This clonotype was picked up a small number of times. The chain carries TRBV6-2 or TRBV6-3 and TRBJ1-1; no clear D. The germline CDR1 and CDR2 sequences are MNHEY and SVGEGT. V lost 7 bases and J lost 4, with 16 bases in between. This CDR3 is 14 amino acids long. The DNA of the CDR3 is TGTGCCAGCACGGCCCTCAAAGAAAGCACTGAAGCTTTCTTT. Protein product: CASTALKESTEAFF.

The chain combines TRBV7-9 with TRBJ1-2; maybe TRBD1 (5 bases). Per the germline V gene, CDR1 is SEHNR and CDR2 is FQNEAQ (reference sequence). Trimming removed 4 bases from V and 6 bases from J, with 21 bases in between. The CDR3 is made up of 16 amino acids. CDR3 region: CASSSRGPGSKDGYTF. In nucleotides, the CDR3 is TGTGCCAGCAGCTCAAGGGGACCGGGATCGAAGGATGGCTACACCTTC.

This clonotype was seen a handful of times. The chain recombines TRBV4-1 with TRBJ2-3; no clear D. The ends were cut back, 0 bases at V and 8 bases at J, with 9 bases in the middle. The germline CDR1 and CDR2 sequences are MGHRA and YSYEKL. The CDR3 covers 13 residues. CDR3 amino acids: CASSQDPGPTQYF. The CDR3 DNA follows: TGCGCCAGCAGCCAAGATCCGGGCCCTACGCAGTATTTT.

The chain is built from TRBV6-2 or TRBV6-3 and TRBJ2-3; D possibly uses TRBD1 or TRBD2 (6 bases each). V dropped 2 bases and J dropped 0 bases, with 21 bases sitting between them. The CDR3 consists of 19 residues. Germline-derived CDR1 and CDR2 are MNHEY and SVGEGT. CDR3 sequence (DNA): TGTGCCAGCAGTTACCAATTCTCGGGGGCCCTATTTAGCACAGATACGCAGTATTTT. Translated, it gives CASSYQFSGALFSTDTQYF.

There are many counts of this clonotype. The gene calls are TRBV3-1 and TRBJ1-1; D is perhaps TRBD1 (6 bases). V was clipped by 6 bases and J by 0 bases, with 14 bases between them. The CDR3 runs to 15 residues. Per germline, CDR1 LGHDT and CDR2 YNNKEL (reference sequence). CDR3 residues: CASSPFGQMNTEAFF. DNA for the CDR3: TGTGCCAGCAGTCCATTCGGACAGATGAACACTGAAGCTTTCTTT.

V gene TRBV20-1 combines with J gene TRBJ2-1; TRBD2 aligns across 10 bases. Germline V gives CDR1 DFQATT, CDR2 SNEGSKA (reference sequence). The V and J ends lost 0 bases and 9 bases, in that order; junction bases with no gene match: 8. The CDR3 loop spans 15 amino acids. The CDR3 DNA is TGCAGTGCTAGAGATCCGCTAGCGGGGGTGGTTGAGCAGTTCTTC. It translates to CSARDPLAGVVEQFF.

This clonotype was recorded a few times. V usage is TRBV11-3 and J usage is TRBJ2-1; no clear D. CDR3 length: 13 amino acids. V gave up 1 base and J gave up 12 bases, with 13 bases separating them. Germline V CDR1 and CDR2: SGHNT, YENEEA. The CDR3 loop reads CASSLAPGKVQFF. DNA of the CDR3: TGTGCCAGCAGCTTAGCTCCGGGCAAGGTGCAGTTCTTC.

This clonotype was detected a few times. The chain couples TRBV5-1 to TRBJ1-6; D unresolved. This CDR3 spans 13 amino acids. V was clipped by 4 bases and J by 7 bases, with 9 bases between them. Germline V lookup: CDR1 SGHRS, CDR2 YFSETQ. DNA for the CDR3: TGCGCCAGCAGCCCGAGCCCAAATTCACCCCTCCACTTT. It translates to CASSPSPNSPLHF.

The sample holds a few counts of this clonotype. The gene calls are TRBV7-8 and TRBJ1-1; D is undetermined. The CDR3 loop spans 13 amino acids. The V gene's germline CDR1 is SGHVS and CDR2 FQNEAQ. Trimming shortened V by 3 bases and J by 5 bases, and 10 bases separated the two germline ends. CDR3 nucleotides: TGTGCCAGCAGCTTGGAGCCTAGGACTGAAGCTTTCTTT. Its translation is CASSLEPRTEAFF.

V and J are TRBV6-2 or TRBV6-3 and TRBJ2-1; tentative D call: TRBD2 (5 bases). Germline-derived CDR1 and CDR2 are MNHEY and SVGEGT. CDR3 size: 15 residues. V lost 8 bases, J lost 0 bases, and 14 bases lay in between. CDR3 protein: CASGGSDHSYNEQFF. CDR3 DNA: TGTGCCAGCGGAGGCAGCGACCACTCCTACAATGAGCAGTTCTTC.

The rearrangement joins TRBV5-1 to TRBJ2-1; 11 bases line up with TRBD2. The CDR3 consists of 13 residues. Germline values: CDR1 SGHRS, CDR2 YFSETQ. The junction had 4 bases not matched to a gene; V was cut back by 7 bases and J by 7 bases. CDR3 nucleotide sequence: TGCGCCAGCGCTACTAGCGGGGGAAATGAGCAGTTCTTC. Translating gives CASATSGGNEQFF.

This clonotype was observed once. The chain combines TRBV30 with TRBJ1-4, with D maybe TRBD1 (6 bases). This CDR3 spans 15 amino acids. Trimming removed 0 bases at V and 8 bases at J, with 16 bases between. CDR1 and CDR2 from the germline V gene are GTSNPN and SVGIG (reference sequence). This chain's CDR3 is CAWSVPGAGEEKLFF. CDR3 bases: TGTGCCTGGAGTGTACCGGGGGCAGGGGAGGAAAAACTGTTTTTT.

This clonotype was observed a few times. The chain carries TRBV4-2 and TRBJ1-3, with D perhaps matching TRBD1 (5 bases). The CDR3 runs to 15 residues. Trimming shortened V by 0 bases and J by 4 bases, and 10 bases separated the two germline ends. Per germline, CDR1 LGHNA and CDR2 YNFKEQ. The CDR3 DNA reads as TGTGCCAGCAGCCAAGATGGGGGAAACGGAAACACCATATATTTT. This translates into CASSQDGGNGNTIYF.

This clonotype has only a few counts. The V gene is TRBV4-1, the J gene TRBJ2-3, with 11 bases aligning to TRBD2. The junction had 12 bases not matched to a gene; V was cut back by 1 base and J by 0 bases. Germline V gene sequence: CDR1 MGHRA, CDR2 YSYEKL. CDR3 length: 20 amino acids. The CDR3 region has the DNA TGCGCCAGCAGCCAAGCGTTAACTAGCGGGGGAAGGGGGAGCACAGATACGCAGTATTTT. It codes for CASSQALTSGGRGSTDTQYF.